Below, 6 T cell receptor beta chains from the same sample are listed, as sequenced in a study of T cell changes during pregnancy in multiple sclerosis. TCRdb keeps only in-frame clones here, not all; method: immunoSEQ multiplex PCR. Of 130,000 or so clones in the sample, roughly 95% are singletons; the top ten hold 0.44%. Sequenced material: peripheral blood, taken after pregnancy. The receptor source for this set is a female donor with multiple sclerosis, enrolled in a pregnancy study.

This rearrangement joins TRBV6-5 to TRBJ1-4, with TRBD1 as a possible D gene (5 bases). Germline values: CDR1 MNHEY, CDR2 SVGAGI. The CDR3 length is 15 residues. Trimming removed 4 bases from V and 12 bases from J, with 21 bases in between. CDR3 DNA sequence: TGTGCCAGCAGTTCTGTCCCGGGACTACCCTGGGAACTGTTTTTT. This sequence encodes CASSSVPGLPWELFF.

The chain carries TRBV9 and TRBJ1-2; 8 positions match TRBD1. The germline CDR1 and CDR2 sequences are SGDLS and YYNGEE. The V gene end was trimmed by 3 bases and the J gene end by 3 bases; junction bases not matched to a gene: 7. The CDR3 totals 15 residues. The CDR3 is CASSAQDRAYYGYTF. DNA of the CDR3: TGTGCCAGCAGCGCGCAGGACAGGGCGTACTATGGCTACACCTTC. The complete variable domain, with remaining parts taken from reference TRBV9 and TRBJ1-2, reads DSGVTQTPKHLITATGQRVTLRCSPRSGDLSVYWYQQSLDQGLQFLIQYYNGEERAKGNILERFSAQQFPDLHSELNLSSLELGDSALYFCASSAQDRAYYGYTFGSGTRLTVV.

CDR3 nucleotides: TGCAGCGCGGACATTTCTTGGGTATACAATGAGCAGTTCTTC. Translating gives CSADISWVYNEQFF. This chain uses TRBV29-1 with TRBJ2-1; D is possibly TRBD1 (5 bases). Germline lookup yields CDR1 SQVTM and CDR2 ANQGSEA. Between the trimmed V and J ends, which lost 7 bases and 4 bases, there was a span of 17 bases. This CDR3 has 14 residues.

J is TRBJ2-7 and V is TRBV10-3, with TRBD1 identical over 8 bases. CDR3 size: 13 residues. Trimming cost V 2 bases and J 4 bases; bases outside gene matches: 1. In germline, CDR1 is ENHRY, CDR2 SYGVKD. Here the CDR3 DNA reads TGTGCCATCAGTGAGGGACAGGGTTACGAGCAGTACTTC. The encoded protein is CAISEGQGYEQYF.

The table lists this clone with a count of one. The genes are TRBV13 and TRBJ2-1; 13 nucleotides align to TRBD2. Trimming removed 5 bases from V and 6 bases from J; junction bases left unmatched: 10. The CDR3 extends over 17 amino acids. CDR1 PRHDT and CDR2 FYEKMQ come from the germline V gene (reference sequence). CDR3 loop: CASSQLGLAGVFNEQFF. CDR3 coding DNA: TGTGCCAGCAGCCAACTTGGACTAGCGGGAGTTTTCAATGAGCAGTTCTTC.

The CDR3 here is CSVSSGRALNEQFF. The CDR3 nucleotides are TGCAGCGTTTCGTCCGGGAGGGCCTTAAATGAGCAGTTCTTC. This chain connects TRBV29-1 to TRBJ2-1; TRBD2 matches at 8 bases. The CDR3 extends over 14 amino acids. Germline assignment: CDR1 SQVTM and CDR2 ANQGSEA. V lost 5 bases to trimming and J lost 7 bases; unmatched junction nucleotides: 10.